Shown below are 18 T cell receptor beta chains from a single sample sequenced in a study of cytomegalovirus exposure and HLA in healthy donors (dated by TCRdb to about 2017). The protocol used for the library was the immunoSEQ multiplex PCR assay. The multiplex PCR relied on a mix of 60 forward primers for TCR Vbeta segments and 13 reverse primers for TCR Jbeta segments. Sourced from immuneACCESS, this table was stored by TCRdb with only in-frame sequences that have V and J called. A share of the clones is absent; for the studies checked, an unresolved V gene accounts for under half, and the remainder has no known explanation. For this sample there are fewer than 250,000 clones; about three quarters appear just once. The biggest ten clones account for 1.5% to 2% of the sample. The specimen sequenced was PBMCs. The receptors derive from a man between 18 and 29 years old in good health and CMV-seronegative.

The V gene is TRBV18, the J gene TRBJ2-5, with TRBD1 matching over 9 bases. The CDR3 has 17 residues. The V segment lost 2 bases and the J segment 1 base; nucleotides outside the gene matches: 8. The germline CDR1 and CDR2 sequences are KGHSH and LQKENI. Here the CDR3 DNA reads TGTGCCAGCTCACCATTTCCCGGGACAGGGTTCCAAGAGACCCAGTACTTC. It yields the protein CASSPFPGTGFQETQYF.

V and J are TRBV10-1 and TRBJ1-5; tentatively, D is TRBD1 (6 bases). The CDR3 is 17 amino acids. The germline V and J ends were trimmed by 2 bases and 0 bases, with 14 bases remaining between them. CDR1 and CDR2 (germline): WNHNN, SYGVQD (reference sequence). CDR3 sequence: CASSEMAGVYSNQPQHF. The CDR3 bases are TGCGCCAGCAGTGAGATGGCAGGGGTGTATAGCAATCAGCCCCAGCATTTT.

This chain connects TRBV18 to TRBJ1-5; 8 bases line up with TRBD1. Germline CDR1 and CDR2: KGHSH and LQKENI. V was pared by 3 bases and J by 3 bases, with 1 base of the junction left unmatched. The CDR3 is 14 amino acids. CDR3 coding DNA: TGTGCCAGCTCACCGCAGGGGGCCAATCAGCCCCAGCATTTT. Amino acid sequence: CASSPQGANQPQHF.

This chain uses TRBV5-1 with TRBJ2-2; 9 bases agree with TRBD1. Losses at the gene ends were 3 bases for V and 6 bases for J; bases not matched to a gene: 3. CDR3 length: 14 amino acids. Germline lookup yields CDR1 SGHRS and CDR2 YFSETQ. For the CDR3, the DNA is TGCGCCAGCAGCTCGACAGGGGGACCCGGGGAGCTGTTTTTT. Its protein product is CASSSTGGPGELFF.

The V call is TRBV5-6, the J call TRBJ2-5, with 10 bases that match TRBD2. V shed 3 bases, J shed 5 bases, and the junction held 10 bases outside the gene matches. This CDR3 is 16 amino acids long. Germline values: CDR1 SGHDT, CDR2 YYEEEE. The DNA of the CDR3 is TGTGCCAGCAGCTCTCTAGCGGGGGCGCCGGGGGAGACCCAGTACTTC. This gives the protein CASSSLAGAPGETQYF.

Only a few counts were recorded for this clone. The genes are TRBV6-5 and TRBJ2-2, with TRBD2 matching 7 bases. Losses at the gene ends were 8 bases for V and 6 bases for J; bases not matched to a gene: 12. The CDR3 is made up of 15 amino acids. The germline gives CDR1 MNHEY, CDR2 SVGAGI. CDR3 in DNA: TGTGCCAGCGGGATACTCCCACTAGCGCCCGGGGAGCTGTTTTTT. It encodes CASGILPLAPGELFF.

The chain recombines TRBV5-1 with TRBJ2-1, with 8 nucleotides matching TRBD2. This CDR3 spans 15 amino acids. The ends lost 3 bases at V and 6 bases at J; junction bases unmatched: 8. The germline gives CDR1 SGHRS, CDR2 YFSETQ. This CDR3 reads CASSSNGGAVNEQFF. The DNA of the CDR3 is TGCGCCAGCAGCTCCAACGGGGGGGCCGTCAATGAGCAGTTCTTC.

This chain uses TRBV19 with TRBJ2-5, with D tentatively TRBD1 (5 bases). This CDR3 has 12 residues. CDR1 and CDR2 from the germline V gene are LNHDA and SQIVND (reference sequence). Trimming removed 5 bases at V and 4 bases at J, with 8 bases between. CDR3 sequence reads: CASSPQGETQYF. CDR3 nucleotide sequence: TGTGCCAGTAGTCCCCAGGGAGAGACCCAGTACTTC. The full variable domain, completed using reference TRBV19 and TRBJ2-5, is DGGITQSPKYLFRKEGQNVTLSCEQNLNHDAMYWYRQDPGQGLRLIYYSQIVNDFQKGDIAEGYSVSREKKESFPLTVTSAQKNPTAFYLCASSPQGETQYFGPGTRLLVL.

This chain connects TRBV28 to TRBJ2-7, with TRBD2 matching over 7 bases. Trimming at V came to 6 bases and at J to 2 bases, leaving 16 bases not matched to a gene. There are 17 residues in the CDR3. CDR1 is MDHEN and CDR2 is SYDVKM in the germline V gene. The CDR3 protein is CASSNNRLAEPTYEQYF. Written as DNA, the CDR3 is TGTGCCAGCAGCAATAATCGGCTAGCGGAACCTACCTACGAGCAGTACTTC. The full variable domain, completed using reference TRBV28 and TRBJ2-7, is DVKVTQSSRYLVKRTGEKVFLECVQDMDHENMFWYRQDPGLGLRLIYFSYDVKMKEKGDIPEGYSVSREKKERFSLILESASTNQTSMYLCASSNNRLAEPTYEQYFGPGTRLTVT.

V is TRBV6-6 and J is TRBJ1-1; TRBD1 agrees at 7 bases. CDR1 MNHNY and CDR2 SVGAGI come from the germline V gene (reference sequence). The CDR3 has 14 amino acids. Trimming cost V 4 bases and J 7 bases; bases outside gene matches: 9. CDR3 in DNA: TGTGCCAGCAGTTTGAATAGTGGGGACAGTGAAGCTTTCTTT. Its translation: CASSLNSGDSEAFF.

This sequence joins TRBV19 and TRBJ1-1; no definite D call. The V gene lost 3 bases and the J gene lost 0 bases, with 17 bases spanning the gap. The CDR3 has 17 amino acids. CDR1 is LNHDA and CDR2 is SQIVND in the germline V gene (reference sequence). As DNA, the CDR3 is TGTGCCAGTAGTATCTTCCCGCGGGAGTGGATGAACACTGAAGCTTTCTTT. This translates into CASSIFPREWMNTEAFF. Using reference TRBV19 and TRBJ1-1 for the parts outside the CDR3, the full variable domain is DGGITQSPKYLFRKEGQNVTLSCEQNLNHDAMYWYRQDPGQGLRLIYYSQIVNDFQKGDIAEGYSVSREKKESFPLTVTSAQKNPTAFYLCASSIFPREWMNTEAFFGQGTRLTVV.

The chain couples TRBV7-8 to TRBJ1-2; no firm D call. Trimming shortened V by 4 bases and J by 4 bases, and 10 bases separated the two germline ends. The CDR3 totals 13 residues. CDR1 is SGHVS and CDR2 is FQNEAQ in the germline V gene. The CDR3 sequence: CASSSTNSYGYTF. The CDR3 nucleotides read TGTGCCAGCAGCTCGACTAATTCCTATGGCTACACCTTC.

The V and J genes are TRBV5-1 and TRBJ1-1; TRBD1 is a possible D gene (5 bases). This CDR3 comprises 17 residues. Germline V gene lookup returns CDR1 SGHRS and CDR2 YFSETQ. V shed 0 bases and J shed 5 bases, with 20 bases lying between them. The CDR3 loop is CASSLGNRQGFWTEAFF. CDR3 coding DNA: TGCGCCAGCAGCTTGGGCAACCGTCAGGGATTTTGGACTGAAGCTTTCTTT.

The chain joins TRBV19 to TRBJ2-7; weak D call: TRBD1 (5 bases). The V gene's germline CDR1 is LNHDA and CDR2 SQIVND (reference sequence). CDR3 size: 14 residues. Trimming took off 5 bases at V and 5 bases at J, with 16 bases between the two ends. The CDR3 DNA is TGTGCCAGTAGTCCAACAGGTAGTCTCCACGAGCAGTACTTC. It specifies CASSPTGSLHEQYF.

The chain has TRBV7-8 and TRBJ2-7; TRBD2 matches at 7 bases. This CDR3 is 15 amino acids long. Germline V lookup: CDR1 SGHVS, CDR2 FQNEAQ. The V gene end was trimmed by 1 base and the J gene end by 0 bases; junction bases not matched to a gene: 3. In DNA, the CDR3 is TGTGCCAGCAGCTTAGTTCGGACTAGCTCCTACGAGCAGTACTTC. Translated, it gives CASSLVRTSSYEQYF.

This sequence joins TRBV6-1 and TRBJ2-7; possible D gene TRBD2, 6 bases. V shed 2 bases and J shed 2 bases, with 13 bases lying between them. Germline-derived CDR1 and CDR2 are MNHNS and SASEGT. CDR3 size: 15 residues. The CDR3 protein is CASSELALIAYEQYF. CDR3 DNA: TGTGCCAGCAGTGAACTAGCGTTGATAGCCTACGAGCAGTACTTC.

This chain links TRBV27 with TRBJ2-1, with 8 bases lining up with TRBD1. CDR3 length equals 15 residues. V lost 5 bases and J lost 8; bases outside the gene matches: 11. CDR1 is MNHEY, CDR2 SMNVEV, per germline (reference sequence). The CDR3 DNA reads TGTGCCAGCAGTCACATACAGGGGGACGTCCATGAGCAGTTCTTC. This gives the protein CASSHIQGDVHEQFF.

The CDR3 region has the DNA TGTGCCAGCAGCGTAGAGACAGGGGAGCAAGAGACCCAGTACTTC. This sequence encodes CASSVETGEQETQYF. The chain links TRBV9 to TRBJ2-5, with TRBD1 matching over 8 bases. The CDR3 is made up of 15 amino acids. CDR1 SGDLS and CDR2 YYNGEE come from the germline V gene. J was trimmed by 2 bases and V by 0 bases; bases with no gene match: 3.